Described below is a single TCR beta chain sequence and its context. Its antigen remains undetermined. No base quality values were provided; no much bigger clone lies one nucleotide off. The time point tag for this specimen amounts to: baseline before first vaccination. The vaccinee samples were drawn from two UK trials, COV001 and COV002, one of which was a single-blind randomized controlled phase 2/3 trial testing AZD1222 (ChAdOx1 nCoV-19) in healthy adults. Trial participant PBMC samples were collected at day 0 and day 28 after the second dose for TCRbeta chain sequencing. Via the germline V gene, CDR1 is LGHNA and CDR2 YNFKEQ. After removal of 5 bases from V and 4 bases from J, the junction retains 6 bases not matched to a gene. Spanning cysteine to phenylalanine, the CDR3 consists of 15 amino acids. Only the CDR3 part of the read is kept: 45 bases, read in frame from the first base. The entry originates in a study of T cell responses to AZD1222 COVID-19 vaccine listed by TCRdb under 2021. General notes on the study: Because spike-specific TCR depth and breadth did not differ between the two schedules, AZD1222 recipients who got a second dose at roughly 4 weeks were pooled with those who got a second dose at roughly 12 weeks. A total of about 240 trial participants underwent TCR sequencing, of whom 207 received two doses of AZD1222 and some 26 received two doses of the MenACWY control vaccine. Trial participants were enrolled into age subgroups of 18-55, 56-69 and 70-plus years, which contained roughly 150, 30 and 60 TCR-sequenced participants, respectively. What the authors observed across the whole study: Conclusions about previously exposed vaccinees are limited because only five or six AZD1222 recipients were SARS-CoV-2 seropositive at baseline. Participants were mostly white British, with more females than males. The authors suggested clonal diversity may have been underestimated. No day 14 peak-response samples were available, so repertoires were characterized only after the peak T cell response. After two AZD1222 doses, spike-specific TCR breadth and depth were significantly higher than at day 0 and than in MenACWY recipients. In the small 56-69-year group, the increase in depth fell short of significance, most likely because of low power. Nearly half of unique spike-specific TCRs reportedly recognized epitopes outside regions mutated in the B.1.351 and B.1.1.7 variants. Vaccine-associated CD4 TCRs spanned the whole spike protein, with dominant responses in regions 160-218 and 743-854.

The CDR3 regions of human TCRbeta chains were subjected to immunosequencing. The study's own analysis went as follows. TCRs in the repertoires were compared against a reference library of SARS-CoV-2-specific TCRs that had been generated with the MIRA antigen-specificity platform. Breadth was defined as the fraction of unique TCRs that were SARS-CoV-2-associated. Depth was defined as the fraction of total T cells that were SARS-CoV-2-associated. Each spike-specific TCR was assigned to its reactive spike region and to a CD4 or CD8 class using the MIRA data. Log10-transformed breadth and depth values were compared by one-way ANOVA with Sidak's multiple comparisons tests. Imported from immuneACCESS, the table was reduced by TCRdb to in-frame sequences with V and J called. These copies leave out some clones; in studies compared against another copy, an unresolved V gene accounts for under half, and the cause of the remainder is not known. The DNA gave D and trimming, while V, J and clone size come from that table. This sample lists 130,000 to 150,000 clones; approximately 94% were detected once. Jointly, the top ten make up approximately 2% of the sample.

This receptor was identified in an adult in good health. The chain couples TRBV4-2 to TRBJ1-5; 9 bases in the junction line up with TRBD1. Sequenced here: peripheral blood, sampled on day 0 of AZD1222 vaccination. The nucleotide sequence is given as TGTGCCAGCAGCAACGAACAGGGGGCGAATCAGCCCCAGCATTTT. Translated, this gives CASSNEQGANQPQHF.